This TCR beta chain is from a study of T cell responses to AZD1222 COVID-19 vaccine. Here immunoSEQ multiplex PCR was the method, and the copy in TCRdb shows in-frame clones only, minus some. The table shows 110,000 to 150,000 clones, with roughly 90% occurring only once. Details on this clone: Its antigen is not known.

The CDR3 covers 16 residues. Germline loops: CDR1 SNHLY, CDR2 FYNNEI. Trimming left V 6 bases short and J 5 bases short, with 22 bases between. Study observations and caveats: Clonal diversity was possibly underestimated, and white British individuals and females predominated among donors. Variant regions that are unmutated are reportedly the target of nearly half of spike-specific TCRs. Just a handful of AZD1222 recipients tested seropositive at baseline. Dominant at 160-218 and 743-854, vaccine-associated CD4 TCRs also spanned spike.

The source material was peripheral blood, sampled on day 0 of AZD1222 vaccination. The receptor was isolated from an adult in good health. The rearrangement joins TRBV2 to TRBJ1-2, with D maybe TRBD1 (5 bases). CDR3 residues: CASREVALRRGYGYTF. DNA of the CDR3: TGTGCCAGCAGGGAGGTGGCTCTGAGGAGGGGTTATGGCTACACCTTC.